These T cell receptor beta chains were read from a single sample in a study of OX40 agonist ivuxolimab in advanced cancers. TCRdb's table, derived via immunoSEQ multiplex PCR, lists solely in-frame clones and lacks some. The table shows about 62,000 clones, with roughly 85% occurring only once. The sample in question was CD4+ or CD8+ T cells sorted from blood, obtained in a trial of the OX40 agonist ivuxolimab. Receptor source: an adult with an advanced solid tumor such as melanoma, head and neck, liver or kidney cancer. The CDR3 runs from the conserved cysteine through the conserved F or W. D genes are given only for firm matches. Part of the rows lack a size; the others show once, few, many or a class for expanded clones.

>TRBJ1-5|.|.|TRBV6-6
TGTGCCAGCAAACCAACGGGGGGCTTCAATCAGCCCCAGCATTTT
CASKPTGGFNQPQHF
>TRBJ1-3|.|.|TRBV5-6
TGTGCCAGCAGCTTCGCTGGCTCTGGAAACACCATATATTTT
CASSFAGSGNTIYF
>TRBJ2-5|TRBD2|.|TRBV28
TGTGCCGCCGTTAGCGGGAGGCGGGAGACCCAGTACTTC
CAAVSGRRETQYF
>TRBJ2-1|TRBD1|.|TRBV6-1
TGTGCCAGCAGGGGACAGGGCCTATACAATGAGCAGTTCTTC
CASRGQGLYNEQFF
>TRBJ2-5|.|few|TRBV6-6
TGTGCCAGCAGTTACTTGGTGGGGGAGACCCAGTACTTC
CASSYLVGETQYF
>TRBJ1-5|.|.|TRBV28
TGTGCCAGCAGTTTACTGAGGGTTTACCAGCCCCAGCATTTT
CASSLLRVYQPQHF
>TRBJ2-5|TRBD2|.|TRBV7-9
TGTGCCAGCAGCTTATTAGCGGGAGAGGGAGAGACCCAGTACTTC
CASSLLAGEGETQYF
>TRBJ2-3|TRBD1|once|TRBV19
TGTGCCAGTAGTAGTCGGGGACAGGGAAATACGCAGTATTTT
CASSSRGQGNTQYF
>TRBJ2-7|TRBD1|.|TRBV9
TGTGCCAGCAGCGTTGGACAGGGGAATAGGGAGCAGTACTTC
CASSVGQGNREQYF
>TRBJ1-5|.|medium-sized|TRBV28
TGTGCCAGCAGTCTCCAGTCACACCCCGGCGCAGGTCAGCCCCAGCATTTT
CASSLQSHPGAGQPQHF
>TRBJ2-5|.|.|TRBV2
TGTGCCAGTTTTAGGACCACCGCCGAGACCCAGTACTTC
CASFRTTAETQYF
>TRBJ2-3|TRBD2|.|TRBV7-3
TGTGCCAGCAGCCCGGGGACTAGCGAGGATACGCAGTATTTT
CASSPGTSEDTQYF
>TRBJ2-7|.|few|TRBV6-1
TGTGCCAGCAGTGAATTGGTGGTATATTCCTCCTACGAGCAGTACTTC
CASSELVVYSSYEQYF
>TRBJ2-1|.|.|TRBV29-1
TGCAGCGGACGCAATTCCAACAATGAGCAGTTCTTC
CSGRNSNNEQFF
>TRBJ2-5|.|.|TRBV30
TGTGCCTGGGGTCCCGGCGAGACCCAGTACTTC
CAWGPGETQYF
>TRBJ1-5|TRBD1|.|TRBV6-1
TGTGCCAGCAGAGCCGGGACAGGGGGCCGGCAGCCCCAGCATTTT
CASRAGTGGRQPQHF
>TRBJ2-7|.|.|TRBV28
TGTGCCAGCAGTTTTCAGCGGTCTCCCTACGAGCAGTACTTC
CASSFQRSPYEQYF
>TRBJ2-7|TRBD2|.|TRBV18
TGTGCCAGCTCACCCGGCGGCGGGAGGGTCTACGAGCAGTACTTC
CASSPGGGRVYEQYF
>TRBJ2-3|.|.|TRBV6-5
TGTGCCAGCAGTTACTGGGGGGGCAGCACAGATACGCAGTATTTT
CASSYWGGSTDTQYF
>TRBJ1-5|.|.|TRBV28
TGTGCCAGCAGTTTAGACCAGGCCCATAGCAATCAGCCCCAGCATTTT
CASSLDQAHSNQPQHF
>TRBJ2-7|TRBD1|once|TRBV19
TGTGCCACCAGAGATCCAGGGGGATACGAGCAGTACTTC
CATRDPGGYEQYF
>TRBJ2-3|.|.|TRBV27
TGTGCCAGCAGTTGGGGACCTCCTGATCTGACAGATACGCAGTATTTT
CASSWGPPDLTDTQYF
>TRBJ2-5|TRBD2|.|TRBV29-1
TGCAGCGTTGGGGGGCTAGCGGGAGTGGAGACCCAGTACTTC
CSVGGLAGVETQYF
>TRBJ2-1|TRBD1|.|TRBV7-3
TGTGCCAGCAGCTCGGGACAGGTCAGGGGGTACAATGAGCAGTTCTTC
CASSSGQVRGYNEQFF
>TRBJ2-2|TRBD2|once|TRBV6-1
TGTGCCAGCAGTGAAGAGGCGGGGGGTAGGGTCGGGGAGCTGTTTTTT
CASSEEAGGRVGELFF
>TRBJ2-7|TRBD1|.|TRBV7-9
TGTGCCAGCAGCTTAGCCGGGACAGGTTACGAGCAGTACTTC
CASSLAGTGYEQYF
>TRBJ1-2|.|.|TRBV25-1
TGTGCCAGCAGTGAATCGGGGGGAAACTATGGCTACACCTTC
CASSESGGNYGYTF
>TRBJ2-7|TRBD1|.|TRBV7-3
TGTGCCAGCAGCTCGTACAGGGGGAACAACGAGCAGTACTTC
CASSSYRGNNEQYF
>TRBJ2-2|.|.|TRBV11-2
TGTGCCAGCAGCCTGAACGCTGGCGGCACCGGGGAGCTGTTTTTT
CASSLNAGGTGELFF
>TRBJ2-2|TRBD1|.|TRBV28
TGTGCCAGCAGTTTAGGGGACAGGGTAGGAGGGGAGCTGTTTTTT
CASSLGDRVGGELFF
>TRBJ1-4|.|.|TRBV11-2
TGTGCCAGCAGCTTAGTGGGGTTCGGGACGGGAGTCGAAAAACTGTTTTTT
CASSLVGFGTGVEKLFF
>TRBJ1-1|.|.|TRBV5-4
TGTGCCAGCAGCTTGACCCCGGACGTCTTAGGGGACACTGAAGCTTTCTTT
CASSLTPDVLGDTEAFF
>TRBJ2-7|.|.|TRBV6-5
TGTGCCAGCAGCCCTCAGTGGTCCTACGAGCAGTACTTC
CASSPQWSYEQYF
>TRBJ2-7|.|.|TRBV18
TGTGCCAGCTCACCAGCGGAGTTCTCCTACGAGCAGTACTTC
CASSPAEFSYEQYF
>TRBJ2-3|.|.|TRBV7-9
TGTGCCAGCAGCCCCCGGGTCCCAAGACCCACAGATACGCAGTATTTT
CASSPRVPRPTDTQYF
>TRBJ2-2|TRBD1|medium-sized|TRBV4-1
TGCGCCAGCAGCCAAGAATCCGGACAGGGGTCTGGCGGGGAGCTGTTTTTT
CASSQESGQGSGGELFF
>TRBJ2-7|TRBD1|.|TRBV19
TGTGCCAGTAGTATAGGACAGGGGGCCTACGAGCAGTACTTC
CASSIGQGAYEQYF
>TRBJ2-3|TRBD2|.|TRBV29-1
TGCAGCGTCAGGACTAGCGGGAGGACCACAGATACGCAGTATTTT
CSVRTSGRTTDTQYF
>TRBJ2-1|TRBD2|.|TRBV9
TGTGCCAGCAGCGAAGGTAGCGGGAGCTCCTACAATGAGCAGTTCTTC
CASSEGSGSSYNEQFF
>TRBJ2-7|TRBD2|.|TRBV10-3
TGTGCCATCAGTTTAGCGGGGCTCGAGCAGTACTTC
CAISLAGLEQYF
>TRBJ2-1|.|.|TRBV4-2
TGTGCCAGCAGCCAAGATTTTGGAACCAGGCACAATGAGCAGTTCTTC
CASSQDFGTRHNEQFF
>TRBJ1-5|.|.|TRBV7-8
TGTGCCAGCAGCTTGGTAACAGACAATCAGCCCCAGCATTTT
CASSLVTDNQPQHF
>TRBJ2-3|.|.|TRBV29-1
TGCAGCGTTAGGTTGGCCGCGGGCACAGATACGCAGTATTTT
CSVRLAAGTDTQYF
>TRBJ2-3|.|.|TRBV27
TGTGCCAGCAGTCCTAGCACAGATACGCAGTATTTT
CASSPSTDTQYF